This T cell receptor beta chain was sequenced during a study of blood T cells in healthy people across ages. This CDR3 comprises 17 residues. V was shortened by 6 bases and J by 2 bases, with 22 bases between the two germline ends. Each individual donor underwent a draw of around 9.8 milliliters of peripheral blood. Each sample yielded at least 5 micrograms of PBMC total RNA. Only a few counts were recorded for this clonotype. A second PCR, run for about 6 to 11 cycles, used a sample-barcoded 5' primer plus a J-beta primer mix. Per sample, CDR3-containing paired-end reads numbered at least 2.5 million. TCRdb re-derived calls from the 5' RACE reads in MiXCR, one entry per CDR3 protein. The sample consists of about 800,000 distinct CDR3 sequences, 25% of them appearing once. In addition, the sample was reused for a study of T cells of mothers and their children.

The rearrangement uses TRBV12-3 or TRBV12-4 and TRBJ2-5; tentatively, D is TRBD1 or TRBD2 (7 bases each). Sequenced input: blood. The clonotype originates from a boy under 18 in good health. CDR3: CASRRLGGTVKQETQYF. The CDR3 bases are TGTGCCAGCAGACGCCTGGGGGGGACAGTAAAGCAAGAGACCCAGTACTTC.